This entry lists 9 T cell receptor beta chains sequenced from one sample in a study of CD8+CD57+ T cells in acquired aplastic anemia (dated by TCRdb to between 2018 and 2020). Sequencing took place on an Illumina HiSeq 2000. Genomic DNA was used as template for profiling of TCR beta VDJ combinations and CDR3 sequences. TCRdb reprocessing: public reads trimmed at Q25 with fastp, clones called with MiXCR, in-frame beta chains kept. CDR3 protein duplicates are merged, each entry listing the most common genes and DNA. Within this sample are about 470,000 distinct CDR3 sequences, with approximately 32% of them counted one time only. Together, the top ten hold less than 0.85% of the sample. Expansion of CD8+CD57+ cells had been shown by flow cytometry in the patients chosen for sequencing. Specimen: sorted CD4+, CD8+, or CD8+CD57+ T cells (not recorded which) from PBMCs. Source of these receptors: a human donor with aplastic anemia.

Details on this clonotype: Being one base from a much bigger clone, this may be a read error. The genes are TRBV19 and TRBJ2-7; the D gene is possibly TRBD2 (6 bases). The length of the CDR3 is 14 residues. Trimming cost V 3 bases and J 2 bases, with 11 bases left between them. Germline values: CDR1 LNHDA, CDR2 SQIVND (reference sequence). DNA for the CDR3: TGTGCCAGTAGTATCTCCTGGGGGGCCTACGAGCAGTACTTC. Translated: CASSISWGAYEQYF. Filled out from reference TRBV19 and TRBJ2-7, the complete variable domain reads DGGITQSPKYLFRKEGQNVTLSCEQNLNHDAMYWYRQDPGQGLRLIYYSQIVNDFQKGDIAEGYSVSREKKESFPLTVTSAQKNPTAFYLCASSISWGAYEQYFGPGTRLTVT.

This clonotype turned up a few times. V and J are TRBV4-1 and TRBJ1-5; D is undetermined. Germline CDR1 is MGHRA and CDR2 is YSYEKL. The CDR3 contains 19 residues. Trimming took off 4 bases at V and 6 bases at J, with 28 bases between the two ends. The CDR3 protein is CASSRTITGFNIDRQPQHF. The CDR3 coding sequence is TGCGCCAGCAGCCGCACCATAACGGGATTTAACATAGATCGTCAGCCCCAGCATTTT.

The chain has TRBV25-1 and TRBJ1-6; D is perhaps TRBD1 (6 bases). Trimming left V 4 bases short and J 14 bases short, with 21 bases between. The V gene's germline CDR1 is MGHDK and CDR2 SYGVNS. This CDR3 contains 15 residues. For the CDR3, the DNA is TGTGCCAGCAGTGCTAGGGCGGGGGAGGGGGTCACCCTCCACTTT. Residues: CASSARAGEGVTLHF.

The chain employs TRBV2 and TRBJ1-5; 7 bases are a match to TRBD1. The V gene's germline CDR1 is SNHLY and CDR2 FYNNEI. V lost 1 base to trimming and J lost 7 bases; unmatched junction nucleotides: 7. This CDR3 has 15 residues. The CDR3 coding sequence is TGTGCCAGCAGTGAAGTAACAGGGGCCCAACAGCCCCAGCATTTT. It encodes CASSEVTGAQQPQHF. Supplemented by reference TRBV2 and TRBJ1-5, the full variable domain reads EPEVTQTPSHQVTQMGQEVILRCVPISNHLYFYWYRQILGQKVEFLVSFYNNEISEKSEIFDDQFSVERPDGSNFTLKIRSTKLEDSAMYFCASSEVTGAQQPQHFGDGTRLSIL.

This clonotype was counted ten times or more. The chain joins TRBV9 to TRBJ1-6; TRBD1 agrees at 8 bases. From germline, CDR1 is SGDLS and CDR2 YYNGEE. CDR3 size: 16 residues. The junction had 13 bases not matched to a gene; V was cut back by 3 bases and J by 11 bases. This chain's CDR3 is CASSDGQGFPRAPLHF. Here the CDR3 DNA reads TGTGCCAGCAGCGATGGACAGGGTTTTCCGCGTGCACCCCTCCACTTT.

This clonotype appeared a single time. One junction end does not reproduce the germline sequence, and a read error may be involved. The rearrangement links TRBV2 to TRBJ2-7, with D perhaps matching TRBD2 (5 bases). The CDR3 totals 15 residues. Per germline, CDR1 SNHLY and CDR2 FYNNEI. As DNA, the CDR3 is TGTGCCTGCAGCGTTGGACTTCTCGGGGACTACGAGCAGTACTTC. Translation: CACSVGLLGDYEQYF.

CDR3 sequence: CASSEALRPGGTYNEQFF. The CDR3 nucleotides are TGTGCCAGCAGTGAAGCGCTTCGGCCAGGGGGCACCTACAATGAGCAGTTCTTC. V is TRBV2 and J is TRBJ2-1; 8 positions agree with TRBD1. This CDR3 spans 18 amino acids. J gave up 2 bases and V 0 bases, and 9 bases lay outside the gene matches. Germline-derived CDR1 and CDR2 are SNHLY and FYNNEI. Looking up the rest from reference TRBV2 and TRBJ2-1 gives the full variable domain: EPEVTQTPSHQVTQMGQEVILRCVPISNHLYFYWYRQILGQKVEFLVSFYNNEISEKSEIFDDQFSVERPDGSNFTLKIRSTKLEDSAMYFCASSEALRPGGTYNEQFFGPGTRLTVL.

This clonotype came up many times. V gene TRBV10-3 combines with J gene TRBJ2-1; possible D gene TRBD2, 5 bases. The germline V gene has CDR1 ENHRY and CDR2 SYGVKD. This CDR3 is built from 14 residues. The V end lost 3 bases, the J end lost 6 bases, and 12 bases lay between the germline ends. This CDR3 is CAISEQLVPNEQFF. In DNA, the CDR3 is TGTGCCATCAGTGAACAACTAGTACCCAATGAGCAGTTCTTC.

This clonotype appeared many times. V usage is TRBV9 and J usage is TRBJ2-7; no clear D. Germline-derived CDR1 and CDR2 are SGDLS and YYNGEE. V was trimmed by 4 bases and J by 3 bases, leaving 5 bases between them. This CDR3 contains 11 residues. The CDR3 DNA reads as TGTGCCAGCAGCCCCCTCTACGAGCAGTACTTC. Translation gives CASSPLYEQYF. The full variable domain, its missing parts supplied by reference TRBV9 and TRBJ2-7, is DSGVTQTPKHLITATGQRVTLRCSPRSGDLSVYWYQQSLDQGLQFLIQYYNGEERAKGNILERFSAQQFPDLHSELNLSSLELGDSALYFCASSPLYEQYFGPGTRLTVT.